This T cell receptor (beta chain) appears in the sequencing data of a study of T cells after posttransplantation cyclophosphamide. This clone is labeled as medium-sized. No antigen is known for it. TCRdb's table, derived via immunoSEQ multiplex PCR, lists solely in-frame clones and lacks some. The sample includes some 14,000 clones, none of them occurring once. Cyclophosphamide on days +3 and +4 followed busulfan-fludarabine conditioning and a marrow graft. The CDR3 runs 16 residues. Trimming took 3 bases from V and 4 from J, leaving 20 bases between them. Per germline, CDR1 SGHNT and CDR2 YYREEE (reference sequence). Overall study results and limits: Donor-recipient repertoire similarity was low at 1-2 months, rising over year one. TRB overlap between skin or GI tissue T cells and blood was limited. TRB clonality was highly associated with recipient CMV seropositivity and reactivation.

Sample: PBMCs, taken 1162 days after allogeneic stem cell transplant with posttransplant cyclophosphamide. The chain links TRBV5-4 to TRBJ2-7; possibly TRBD1 for D (6 bases). This TCR was recovered from a female patient aged 40-49 years who received an allogeneic stem cell transplant from a related donor, was CMV-positive, and had no GVHD. The graft donor may have contributed some T cells. In DNA form, the CDR3 reads TGTGCCAGCAGCTCCAGGTTCAGGGGCCAGGGATACGAGCAGTACTTC. Its translation: CASSSRFRGQGYEQYF.